This passage covers 19 T cell receptor beta chains from one sample sequenced in a study of identical twins. MiXCR was run by TCRdb on the 5' RACE reads, yielding one entry per CDR3 protein. Seen here are some 570,000 distinct CDR3 sequences, approximately 20% observed once, and the top ten hold around 0.5%. These same data were also listed under a study on yellow fever vaccine responses in identical twins.

Input material: CD4+ T cells sorted from blood. Receptors originate from a woman aged 18-35 years in good health.

This clonotype has just a few counts. The V call is TRBV5-1, the J call TRBJ2-2, with 11 bases fitting TRBD1. The CDR3 loop spans 16 amino acids. Germline-derived CDR1 and CDR2 are SGHRS and YFSETQ. V shed 4 bases, J shed 5 bases, and the junction held 7 bases outside the gene matches. The CDR3 sequence: CASSPGQGARTGELFF. CDR3 nucleotide sequence: TGCGCCAGCAGCCCTGGACAGGGGGCGAGGACCGGGGAGCTGTTTTTT.

The J gene is TRBJ2-7, the V gene TRBV29-1, with 7 bases matching TRBD1. This CDR3 has 14 residues. Losses at the gene ends were 6 bases for V and 2 bases for J; bases not matched to a gene: 10. Germline V CDR1 and CDR2: SQVTM, ANQGSEA. This CDR3 reads CSVGDRERTYEQYF. CDR3 DNA: TGCAGCGTAGGAGACAGGGAAAGAACCTACGAGCAGTACTTC.

This sequence joins TRBV5-6 and TRBJ2-5, with TRBD1 identical over 10 bases. The CDR3 loop spans 16 amino acids. The V gene end was trimmed by 4 bases and the J gene end by 5 bases; junction bases not matched to a gene: 11. CDR1 is SGHDT, CDR2 YYEEEE, per germline. The CDR3 reads CASSPSRTGGLETQYF. The CDR3 DNA is TGTGCCAGCAGCCCATCAAGGACAGGGGGATTGGAGACCCAGTACTTC.

This clonotype was observed at least ten times. The chain links TRBV5-1 to TRBJ2-1, with D maybe TRBD2 (6 bases). CDR3 length: 12 residues. V shed 2 bases and J shed 9 bases, with 9 bases lying between them. CDR1 and CDR2 (germline): SGHRS, YFSETQ. The CDR3 region is CASSFGGFEQFF. Written as DNA, the CDR3 is TGCGCCAGCAGCTTTGGGGGGTTTGAGCAGTTCTTC.

This clonotype came up a few times. The rearrangement joins TRBV3-1 to TRBJ1-1; possible D gene TRBD1, 5 bases. Germline V gene data show CDR1 as LGHDT and CDR2 as YNNKEL (reference sequence). Trimming took 4 bases from V and 7 from J, leaving 16 bases between them. The CDR3 loop spans 14 amino acids. The CDR3 DNA is TGTGCCAGCAGCCGGTGGTCCAGAGACAGTGAAGCTTTCTTT. Translated, it gives CASSRWSRDSEAFF.

The chain joins TRBV5-5 to TRBJ2-5; 14 bases line up with TRBD2. This CDR3 is built from 16 residues. CDR1 and CDR2 (germline): SGHKS, YYEKEE (reference sequence). V lost 1 base to trimming and J lost 5 bases; unmatched junction nucleotides: 4. The CDR3 reads CASSLRTSGGRETQYF. CDR3 coding DNA: TGTGCCAGCAGCTTGAGGACTAGCGGGGGGCGCGAGACCCAGTACTTC.

This clonotype was seen at least ten times. This sequence joins TRBV12-3 or TRBV12-4 and TRBJ1-4, with D uncertain. The CDR3 extends over 14 amino acids. V lost 8 bases and J 1 base, leaving 11 bases between the germline ends. The CDR3 sequence is CASRQDITNEKLFF. In nucleotides, the CDR3 is TGTGCCAGCCGGCAAGATATAACTAATGAAAAACTGTTTTTT.

The chain links TRBV10-3 to TRBJ2-3; 10 bases match TRBD1. The V gene's germline CDR1 is ENHRY and CDR2 SYGVKD. This CDR3 spans 15 amino acids. Trimming removed 6 bases from V and 4 bases from J; junction bases left unmatched: 7. CDR3 protein: CAISMGQGTADTQYF. The CDR3 nucleotides are TGTGCCATCAGCATGGGACAGGGGACGGCAGATACGCAGTATTTT.

This chain links TRBV4-1 with TRBJ1-4; D possibly corresponds to TRBD1 (5 bases). Trimming removed 4 bases at V and 8 bases at J, with 14 bases between. Germline lookup yields CDR1 MGHRA and CDR2 YSYEKL. This CDR3 contains 14 residues. The CDR3, as DNA: TGCGCCAGCAGCCGAACGACACAGGAGGAAAAACTGTTTTTT. Amino acid sequence: CASSRTTQEEKLFF.

This rearrangement joins TRBV4-2 to TRBJ2-3; TRBD1 or TRBD2 may be the D gene (5 bases each). Trimming removed 1 base from V and 1 base from J, with 12 bases in between. The CDR3 length is 16 residues. In germline, CDR1 is LGHNA, CDR2 YNFKEQ. The CDR3 region has the DNA TGTGCCAGCAGCCAAGCTGTCCTGGGGGGCACAGATACGCAGTATTTT. It codes for CASSQAVLGGTDTQYF.

The rearrangement uses TRBV2 and TRBJ2-3; D might be TRBD1 (6 bases). V dropped 8 bases and J dropped 2 bases, with 20 bases sitting between them. In germline, CDR1 is SNHLY, CDR2 FYNNEI. The CDR3 totals 16 residues. In nucleotides, the CDR3 is TGTGCCAGCTTGAGGTGGGGGCGCGGTGCCACAGATACGCAGTATTTT. Residues: CASLRWGRGATDTQYF.

The chain carries TRBV10-3 and TRBJ2-5; D possibly uses TRBD1 or TRBD2 (5 bases each). Germline V lookup: CDR1 ENHRY, CDR2 SYGVKD. The V gene lost 6 bases and the J gene lost 2 bases, with 10 bases spanning the gap. This CDR3 spans 13 amino acids. CDR3 DNA: TGTGCCATCAGGGGGGACCAACAAGAGACCCAGTACTTC. It yields the protein CAIRGDQQETQYF.

This clonotype was seen a few times. This chain joins TRBV2 and TRBJ2-3; 8 nucleotides match TRBD2. Germline loops: CDR1 SNHLY, CDR2 FYNNEI. The CDR3 extends over 16 amino acids. Losses at the gene ends were 6 bases for V and 0 bases for J; bases not matched to a gene: 8. CDR3: CASRMLTGGSTDTQYF. The CDR3 DNA reads TGTGCCAGCAGAATGTTGACGGGAGGGAGCACAGATACGCAGTATTTT.

This clonotype occurred a few times. The genes are TRBV7-9 and TRBJ1-1, with unresolved D. Trimming left V 3 bases short and J 10 bases short, with 15 bases between. Looked up from germline, CDR1 is SEHNR and CDR2 is FQNEAQ (reference sequence). The CDR3 totals 13 residues. CDR3 bases: TGTGCCAGCAGCTTTGGGGAGGGTGTTACAGCTTTCTTT. This codes for CASSFGEGVTAFF.

The chain has TRBV20-1 and TRBJ1-3; 7 bases are a match to TRBD1. The CDR3 runs to 13 residues. CDR1 and CDR2 from the germline V gene are DFQATT and SNEGSKA (reference sequence). V was clipped by 5 bases and J by 4 bases; unmatched bases: 5. CDR3: CSAGGQTGNTIYF. CDR3 in DNA: TGCAGTGCTGGGGGACAGACGGGAAACACCATATATTTT.

This chain uses TRBV4-1 with TRBJ2-5; TRBD2 matches 8 bases. This CDR3 comprises 16 residues. Germline trimming cut 1 base from V and 3 bases from J; bases unmatched to any gene: 7. Per the germline V gene, CDR1 is MGHRA and CDR2 is YSYEKL. CDR3 protein: CASSQGASGGEETQYF. Here the CDR3 DNA reads TGCGCCAGCAGCCAAGGGGCCAGCGGGGGTGAAGAGACCCAGTACTTC.

This clonotype was recorded many times. This rearrangement joins TRBV3-1 to TRBJ2-7; TRBD1 matches at 9 bases. This CDR3 contains 13 residues. Germline assignment: CDR1 LGHDT and CDR2 YNNKEL (reference sequence). Trimming cost V 3 bases and J 6 bases; bases outside gene matches: 3. This CDR3 reads CASSQGQGGEQYV. The DNA of the CDR3 is TGTGCCAGCAGCCAGGGACAGGGAGGCGAGCAGTACGTC.

The chain employs TRBV24-1 and TRBJ2-1, with 11 bases that match TRBD1. This CDR3 contains 15 residues. CDR1 is KGHDR and CDR2 is SFDVKD in the germline V gene. Germline trimming cut 12 bases from V and 3 bases from J; bases unmatched to any gene: 9. CDR3 nucleotides: TGTGCCTCGAAGACCGGGACAGGGGGCTACAATGAGCAGTTCTTC. The encoded protein is CASKTGTGGYNEQFF.

The chain joins TRBV5-6 to TRBJ2-2; 8 nucleotides agree with TRBD2. Looked up from germline, CDR1 is SGHDT and CDR2 is YYEEEE. This CDR3 has 17 residues. The trim removed 0 bases at V and 6 bases at J, leaving 10 bases unmatched. The CDR3 DNA follows: TGTGCCAGCAGCTTGGGCCTTACTAGCGGAACGGCCGGGGAGCTGTTTTTT. Amino acid sequence: CASSLGLTSGTAGELFF.